A selection of T cell receptor beta chains follows, all from one sample in a study of T cell responses to AZD1222 COVID-19 vaccine. Some clones are missing from TCRdb's copy, which holds only in-frame ones; the method was immunoSEQ multiplex PCR. This sample's clone table lists about 140,000 clones. Sequencing was done on a sample of peripheral blood. The receptor source for this set is an adult in good health. Each CDR3 is given with its conserved first and last residue. D genes are given only for firm matches.

V	D	J	length	DNA	CDR3
TRBV6-6	.	TRBJ1-1	16	TGTGCCAGCAGTTACTCGAAACGGGGTGGGAGGCTTGAAGCTTTCTTT	CASSYSKRGGRLEAFF
TRBV5-1	.	TRBJ1-1	14	TGCGCCAGCAGCTCACGGCTCGGAAACGCTGAAGCTTTCTTT	CASSSRLGNAEAFF
TRBV6-5	.	TRBJ2-7	15	TGTGCCAGCAGCCCCCCGGGCAGGGCAGCCTACGAGCAGTACTTC	CASSPPGRAAYEQYF
TRBV2	TRBD1	TRBJ1-1	19	TGTGCCAGCAGTACGAGGAAGACTGTGGACAGGGGGTACAACACTGAAGCTTTCTTT	CASSTRKTVDRGYNTEAFF
TRBV6-5	.	TRBJ2-5	15	TGTGCCAGCCGATCAGAATCGGGGGCCCAAGAGACCCAGTACTTC	CASRSESGAQETQYF
TRBV5-1	TRBD2	TRBJ2-5	16	TGCGCCAGCAGCTTGGGTGCGGGGGGCCTCCAAGAGACCCAGTACTTC	CASSLGAGGLQETQYF
TRBV5-6	.	TRBJ1-4	14	TGTGCCAGCAGCCAGAGGGGGACATATGAAAAACTGTTTTTT	CASSQRGTYEKLFF
TRBV29-1	.	TRBJ1-2	14	TGCAGCGTTGAATTGTCAGGGTCGAGCTATGGCTACACCTTC	CSVELSGSSYGYTF
TRBV3-1/TRBV3-2	TRBD1	TRBJ1-1	15	TGTGCCAGCAGCCAAGCCGACAGGGGAAATACTGAAGCTTTCTTT	CASSQADRGNTEAFF
TRBV2	.	TRBJ2-1	15	TGTGCCAGCAGTGTGAAAAGGAAGAACTACAATGAGCAGTTCTTC	CASSVKRKNYNEQFF
TRBV30	.	TRBJ2-1	15	TGTGCCTGGAGTGTAGGGGCACCAAGGTACAATGAGCAGTTCTTC	CAWSVGAPRYNEQFF
TRBV24-1	.	TRBJ2-5	15	TGTGCCACCAGTGACCAACAGGGTCCGGAAGAGACCCAGTACTTC	CATSDQQGPEETQYF
TRBV19	TRBD1	TRBJ1-2	13	TGTGCCAGTAGTGCCTGGACAGGTCCTGGCTACACCTTC	CASSAWTGPGYTF
TRBV18	.	TRBJ1-1	10	TGTGCCAGCTCACAGCAGGAAGCTTTCTTT	CASSQQEAFF
TRBV11-2	TRBD2	TRBJ2-7	15	TGTGCCAGCAGCCCAGATGGACTAGCGAGTGACGAGCAGTACTTC	CASSPDGLASDEQYF
TRBV4-1	.	TRBJ1-1	13	TGCGCCAGCAGCCAACCACAGGTAGGGGAAGCTTTCTTT	CASSQPQVGEAFF
TRBV11-3	TRBD1	TRBJ2-3	17	TGTGCCAGCAGCTTTTCCAACTGGACAGGGAGCTCAGATACGCAGTATTTT	CASSFSNWTGSSDTQYF
TRBV19	.	TRBJ1-1	14	TGTGCCAGTAGTACCAGGAGCATGAACACTGAAGCTTTCTTT	CASSTRSMNTEAFF
TRBV12-3/TRBV12-4	.	TRBJ1-6	13	TGTGCCAGCAGCAATGGACGGGATTCACCCCTCCACTTT	CASSNGRDSPLHF
TRBV6-5	TRBD1	TRBJ1-1	13	TGTGCCAGCAAATGGACAGGGGGGACTGAAGCTTTCTTT	CASKWTGGTEAFF
TRBV4-1	.	TRBJ1-5	17	TGCGCCAGCAGCCAAGAGGGCGGAACGGGGAGGGATCAGCCCCAGCATTTT	CASSQEGGTGRDQPQHF
TRBV7-9	.	TRBJ2-7	14	TGTGCCAGCAGCCACGGGGGCAGGTCGGACGAGCAGTACTTC	CASSHGGRSDEQYF
TRBV19	.	TRBJ1-6	15	TGTGCCAGTAGTTTGGGGGCGTCGTATAATTCACCCCTCCACTTT	CASSLGASYNSPLHF
TRBV2	.	TRBJ1-5	14	TGTGCCAGCAGCCCCGCGTATAGCAATCAGCCCCAGCATTTT	CASSPAYSNQPQHF
TRBV7-9	.	TRBJ2-3	14	TGTGCCAGTCGAGGGAGTGTAAGCCCAGATACGCAGTATTTT	CASRGSVSPDTQYF
TRBV21-1	.	TRBJ1-5	17	TGTGCCAGCAGCAAAGACACGATGACGTATAGCAATCAGCCCCAGCATTTT	CASSKDTMTYSNQPQHF
TRBV5-6	.	TRBJ1-1	15	TGTGCCAGCAGCTTGAGGCCCCGAGCGAACACTGAAGCTTTCTTT	CASSLRPRANTEAFF
TRBV6-6	.	TRBJ2-2	15	TGTGCCAGCAGTAGGGCCGGACCAAACACCGGGGAGCTGTTTTTT	CASSRAGPNTGELFF
TRBV6-4	.	TRBJ1-2	13	TGTGCCAGCAGTCCGGACAGCTCCTATGGCTACACCTTC	CASSPDSSYGYTF
TRBV2	.	TRBJ1-2	15	TGTGCCAGCAGTGAAAAGGATGTGGTAGGCTCCAGTTACACCTTC	CASSEKDVVGSSYTF
TRBV30	.	TRBJ1-5	14	TGTGCCTGGGCCCTTGGCGGGGATGGTCAGCCCCAGCATTTT	CAWALGGDGQPQHF
TRBV3-1/TRBV3-2	.	TRBJ2-6	16	TGTGCCAGCAGCCAAGATGCAGGGAGTGGGGCCAACGTCCTGACTTTC	CASSQDAGSGANVLTF
TRBV9	TRBD1	TRBJ2-3	16	TGTGCCAGCAGCGCACTGACAGGGGTCGGCACAGATACGCAGTATTTT	CASSALTGVGTDTQYF
TRBV19	.	TRBJ1-5	15	TGTGCCAGTACAACCGGGGACTTCGTGAATCAGCCCCAGCATTTT	CASTTGDFVNQPQHF
TRBV5-6	.	TRBJ1-1	13	TGTGCCAGCAGCCTCCTTGGGTACACTGAAGCTTTCTTT	CASSLLGYTEAFF
TRBV5-1	.	TRBJ2-7	13	TGCGCCAGCAGCTTGGCAGGACGATCCGAGCAGTACTTC	CASSLAGRSEQYF
TRBV2	.	TRBJ1-1	14	TGTGCCAGCATGAGGGGCCCTAGAGACACTGAAGCTTTCTTT	CASMRGPRDTEAFF
TRBV11-1	.	TRBJ2-1	16	TGTGCCAGCAGCTTAAACGACAGAGCTGGAGACAATGAGCAGTTCTTC	CASSLNDRAGDNEQFF
TRBV6-6	TRBD1	TRBJ2-7	16	TGTGCCAGCAGTGTTGGGCCGGGACAGGGGGCCTACGAGCAGTACTTC	CASSVGPGQGAYEQYF